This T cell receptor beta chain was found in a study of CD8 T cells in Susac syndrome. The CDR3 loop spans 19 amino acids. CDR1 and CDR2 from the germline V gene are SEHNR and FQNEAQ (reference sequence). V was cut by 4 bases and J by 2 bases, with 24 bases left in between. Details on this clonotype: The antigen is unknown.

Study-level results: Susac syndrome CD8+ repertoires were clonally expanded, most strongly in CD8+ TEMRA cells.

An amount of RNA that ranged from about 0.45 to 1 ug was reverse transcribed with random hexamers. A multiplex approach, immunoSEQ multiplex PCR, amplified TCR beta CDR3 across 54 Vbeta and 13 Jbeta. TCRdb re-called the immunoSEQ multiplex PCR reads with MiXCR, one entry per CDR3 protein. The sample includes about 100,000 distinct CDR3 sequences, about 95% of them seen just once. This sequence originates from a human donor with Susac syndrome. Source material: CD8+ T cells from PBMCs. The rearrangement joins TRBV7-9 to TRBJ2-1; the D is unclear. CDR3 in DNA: TGTGCCAGCAGCTCCAACCACAATCTTCCCCTGGGCGCCTACAATGAGCAGTTCTTC. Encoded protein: CASSSNHNLPLGAYNEQFF.